Presented here are 20 T cell receptor beta chains from one specimen sequenced in a study of cytomegalovirus exposure and HLA in healthy donors. PCR was performed using 60 Vbeta and 13 Jbeta primers. TCRdb's table, derived via immunoSEQ multiplex PCR, lists solely in-frame clones and lacks some. Among under 130,000 clones listed, 60% to 85% were seen once. Sequencing input: PBMCs. The source of these receptors is a female donor in good health and CMV-seropositive.

This clone was seen a handful of times. In nucleotides, the CDR3 is TGTGCCAGCAGTTCGGGAGGGGGCACGCAGCCCCAGCATTTT. Its protein is CASSSGGGTQPQHF. The V and J genes are TRBV28 and TRBJ1-5; the match to TRBD1 covers 7 bases. V dropped 4 bases and J dropped 7; count of bases not matched to a gene: 7. From germline, CDR1 is MDHEN and CDR2 SYDVKM. The CDR3 is 14 amino acids.

The chain combines TRBV9 with TRBJ2-1; the D is unclear. V dropped 3 bases and J dropped 4 bases, with 5 bases sitting between them. CDR1 is SGDLS and CDR2 is YYNGEE in the germline V gene. CDR3 length: 12 residues. The CDR3, as DNA: TGTGCCAGCAGCGACAGTTACAATGAGCAGTTCTTC. This gives the protein CASSDSYNEQFF.

The V and J genes are TRBV10-3 and TRBJ2-3, with 8 bases matching TRBD2. After removal of 5 bases from V and 5 bases from J, the junction contained 9 bases not matched to a gene. There are 15 residues in the CDR3. CDR1 and CDR2 (germline): ENHRY, SYGVKD. The CDR3 reads CAISRTGGRGDTQYF. CDR3 DNA sequence: TGTGCCATCAGTCGAACGGGGGGGCGGGGAGATACGCAGTATTTT.

The count of this clone is one. The V and J genes are TRBV30 and TRBJ2-7, with 10 bases that match TRBD2. Germline assignment: CDR1 GTSNPN and CDR2 SVGIG (reference sequence). After removal of 3 bases from V and 3 bases from J, the junction contained 11 bases not matched to a gene. CDR3 length: 16 amino acids. Written as DNA, the CDR3 is TGTGCCTGGAGCACGCCGGGACTAGCGAAAATCTACGAGCAGTACTTC. It yields the protein CAWSTPGLAKIYEQYF.

This clone appeared a single time. The rearrangement links TRBV27 to TRBJ2-1, with 7 bases lining up with TRBD2. Trimming cost V 7 bases and J 5 bases; bases outside gene matches: 5. The CDR3 runs to 13 residues. Germline CDR1 MNHEY, CDR2 SMNVEV (reference sequence). The CDR3 DNA reads TGTGCCAGCATGAGGGCGGGGGACAATGAGCAGTTCTTC. This sequence encodes CASMRAGDNEQFF.

For the CDR3, the DNA is TGTGCCACCGCCCGGACAGGGTACAATCAGCCCCAGCATTTT. Its protein is CATARTGYNQPQHF. V is TRBV6-5 and J is TRBJ1-5, with 8 bases lining up with TRBD1. CDR3 length equals 14 residues. Germline CDR1 is MNHEY and CDR2 is SVGAGI. Trimming took 10 bases from V and 3 from J; bases not matched to a gene: 8.

J is TRBJ1-3 and V is TRBV7-9; TRBD1 matches at 9 bases. Germline CDR1 SEHNR, CDR2 FQNEAQ (reference sequence). This CDR3 is 19 amino acids long. The V gene end was trimmed by 5 bases and the J gene end by 0 bases; junction bases not matched to a gene: 14. The CDR3 loop is CASSGGRDRAVLSGNTIYF. Written as DNA, the CDR3 is TGTGCCAGCAGCGGAGGCCGGGACAGGGCCGTCCTCTCTGGAAACACCATATATTTT.

This clone occurred once. The V call is TRBV11-3, the J call TRBJ1-3; D is possibly TRBD1 (5 bases). Germline V gene sequence: CDR1 SGHNT, CDR2 YENEEA. V lost 5 bases and J 0 bases, leaving 11 bases between the germline ends. This CDR3 has 15 amino acids. CDR3 nucleotide sequence: TGTGCCAGCAGCCGTAGCGGGACCTCTGGAAACACCATATATTTT. Residues: CASSRSGTSGNTIYF.

V is TRBV13 and J is TRBJ2-5, with a weak D call TRBD2 (6 bases). Germline CDR1 reads PRHDT; CDR2 reads FYEKMQ (reference sequence). V lost 2 bases and J 2 bases, leaving 6 bases between the germline ends. There are 13 residues in the CDR3. This CDR3 is CASSLRGQETQYF. CDR3 DNA sequence: TGTGCCAGCAGCTTACGGGGGCAAGAGACCCAGTACTTC.

Turning to this clone: This sample also contains other DNA sequences that code for the same CDR3. The V call is TRBV27, the J call TRBJ2-7; D may be TRBD2 (6 bases). The germline V gene encodes CDR1 MNHEY and CDR2 SMNVEV (reference sequence). The CDR3 sequence is 17 residues long. V was clipped by 7 bases and J by 3 bases, with 25 bases between them. CDR3 nucleotide sequence: TGTGCCAGCATCGCCCGGACCCCGGGGGTATCGGACTACGAGCAGTACTTC. Protein: CASIARTPGVSDYEQYF.

The V gene is TRBV18, the J gene TRBJ1-1; 8 bases are shared with TRBD1. Germline CDR1 reads KGHSH; CDR2 reads LQKENI. V trimming: 3 bases; J trimming: 4 bases; junction bases outside the gene matches: 13. The CDR3 spans 17 residues. The CDR3 is CASSPGITGGRTTEAFF. The CDR3 DNA reads as TGTGCCAGCTCACCCGGCATAACAGGGGGGCGGACCACTGAAGCTTTCTTT.

This chain uses TRBV2 with TRBJ1-2; D remains unclear. V was cut by 3 bases and J by 1 base, with 3 bases left in between. This CDR3 has 12 residues. The V gene's germline CDR1 is SNHLY and CDR2 FYNNEI. This chain's CDR3 is CASSDNNYGYTF. DNA of the CDR3: TGTGCCAGCAGTGATAATAACTATGGCTACACCTTC.

This chain joins TRBV2 and TRBJ1-2; maybe TRBD1 (6 bases). V was pared by 6 bases and J by 0 bases, with 17 bases between. CDR1 and CDR2 from the germline V gene are SNHLY and FYNNEI. This CDR3 has 16 amino acids. CDR3 sequence reads: CASRRGGGRANYGYTF. In DNA, the CDR3 is TGTGCCAGCAGGAGGGGCGGGGGGCGAGCTAACTATGGCTACACCTTC. Supplemented by reference TRBV2 and TRBJ1-2, the full variable domain reads EPEVTQTPSHQVTQMGQEVILRCVPISNHLYFYWYRQILGQKVEFLVSFYNNEISEKSEIFDDQFSVERPDGSNFTLKIRSTKLEDSAMYFCASRRGGGRANYGYTFGSGTRLTVV.

V gene TRBV18 combines with J gene TRBJ1-4; 8 bases line up with TRBD1. CDR3 length: 14 residues. Trimming at V came to 6 bases and at J to 5 bases, leaving 5 bases not matched to a gene. Germline CDR1 KGHSH, CDR2 LQKENI. The CDR3 sequence: CASSLGQGNEKLFF. CDR3 bases: TGTGCCAGCTCCCTAGGACAGGGAAATGAAAAACTGTTTTTT.

The rearrangement links TRBV28 to TRBJ2-4, with D hard to call. CDR1 MDHEN and CDR2 SYDVKM come from the germline V gene. The CDR3 sequence is 14 residues long. Trimming pared 5 bases from V and 2 bases from J, leaving 10 bases between. The CDR3 loop is CASSPRYTKNIQYF. CDR3 bases: TGTGCCAGCAGTCCCAGGTACACCAAAAACATTCAGTACTTC.

The chain couples TRBV19 to TRBJ1-1; tentatively, D is TRBD1 (6 bases). This CDR3 contains 14 residues. Germline CDR1 is LNHDA and CDR2 is SQIVND (reference sequence). Trimming stripped 6 bases from V and 3 bases from J, with 14 bases between. The CDR3 loop is CASRTTGSHTEAFF. In DNA form, the CDR3 reads TGTGCCAGTAGGACCACAGGGTCCCACACTGAAGCTTTCTTT. The whole variable domain, remainder taken from reference TRBV19 and TRBJ1-1, is DGGITQSPKYLFRKEGQNVTLSCEQNLNHDAMYWYRQDPGQGLRLIYYSQIVNDFQKGDIAEGYSVSREKKESFPLTVTSAQKNPTAFYLCASRTTGSHTEAFFGQGTRLTVV.

On this clone: The identical CDR3 is also encoded by other nucleotide sequences in the sample. This rearrangement joins TRBV5-1 to TRBJ1-4; D gene unclear. The V end lost 2 bases, the J end lost 0 bases, and 5 bases lay between the germline ends. Germline values: CDR1 SGHRS, CDR2 YFSETQ. The CDR3 loop spans 14 amino acids. CDR3 loop: CASSFGATNEKLFF. For the CDR3, the DNA is TGCGCCAGCAGCTTCGGGGCAACTAATGAAAAACTGTTTTTT.

The chain recombines TRBV6-5 with TRBJ2-3; no firm D call. The CDR3 extends over 14 amino acids. CDR1 and CDR2 from the germline V gene are MNHEY and SVGAGI. The V end was cut by 5 bases, the J end by 3 bases, with 12 bases between. In DNA form, the CDR3 reads TGTGCCAGCAGTCCTAAGTTCGGGACAGATACGCAGTATTTT. This encodes CASSPKFGTDTQYF.

The chain recombines TRBV19 with TRBJ1-1, with 8 bases that match TRBD1. The CDR3 has 14 residues. The germline gives CDR1 LNHDA, CDR2 SQIVND (reference sequence). After removal of 5 bases from V and 4 bases from J, the junction contained 6 bases not matched to a gene. Here the CDR3 reads CASSSWTGSTEAFF. For the CDR3, the DNA is TGTGCCAGTAGTTCATGGACAGGGAGCACTGAAGCTTTCTTT. Combining the CDR3 with reference TRBV19 and TRBJ1-1 gives the whole variable domain DGGITQSPKYLFRKEGQNVTLSCEQNLNHDAMYWYRQDPGQGLRLIYYSQIVNDFQKGDIAEGYSVSREKKESFPLTVTSAQKNPTAFYLCASSSWTGSTEAFFGQGTRLTVV.

V and J are TRBV7-2 and TRBJ1-3; 8 bases fit TRBD1. Trimming took 6 bases from V and 1 from J; bases not matched to a gene: 11. The CDR3 has 17 residues. Per germline, CDR1 SGHTA and CDR2 FQGNSA. The CDR3 loop reads CASRRQGTPQSGNTIYF. The CDR3 coding sequence is TGTGCCAGCAGGCGACAGGGGACTCCTCAGTCTGGAAACACCATATATTTT.